This T cell receptor (beta chain) was retrieved from a study of blood T cell repertoires in COVID-19. V was trimmed by 7 bases and J by 8 bases, leaving 20 bases between them. The CDR3 is made up of 14 amino acids. Germline loops: CDR1 LNHDA, CDR2 SQIVND (reference sequence). Repertoires were generated with immunoSEQ multiplex PCR, while TCRdb's copy carries only in-frame clones and drops some. The sample yields about 210,000 clones, about 80% seen once. The sequence came from a woman over 75 with COVID-19, enrolled during active disease. The source material was peripheral blood. The V and J genes are TRBV19 and TRBJ1-2; no clear D gene. CDR3 residues: CASTSLGRAGGYTF. In DNA form, the CDR3 reads TGTGCCAGTACGTCTCTGGGCCGAGCAGGAGGCTACACCTTC. Based on the CDR3 plus reference TRBV19 and TRBJ1-2, the full variable domain is DGGITQSPKYLFRKEGQNVTLSCEQNLNHDAMYWYRQDPGQGLRLIYYSQIVNDFQKGDIAEGYSVSREKKESFPLTVTSAQKNPTAFYLCASTSLGRAGGYTFGSGTRLTVV.